This T cell receptor (beta chain) was documented in a study of T cells in Graves' hyperthyroidism and ophthalmopathy. Investigators excluded patients with uncontrolled infection, other autoimmune disease, pregnancy or lactation. Orbital computed tomography, thyroid ultrasound, serum thyroxine and TRAb, and clinical symptoms together informed the diagnoses. The CDR3 loop spans 13 amino acids. From germline, CDR1 is MGHRA and CDR2 YSYEKL. V dropped 0 bases and J dropped 7 bases, with 9 bases sitting between them. Template material for amplifying TCR beta CDR3 regions consisted of RNA transcripts. The TCR CDR3 first-round RT-PCR relied on the HTBI primer set. From the multiplex PCR reads, TCRdb called clonotypes with MiXCR, one entry per CDR3 protein. The top ten hold around 54% of the sample, which has hundreds of thousands of distinct CDR3 sequences, 20% to 25% seen once.

The source material was blood. The receptor's source is a woman between 70 and 85 years old with Graves' ophthalmopathy. The V and J genes are TRBV4-1 and TRBJ1-2; D gene ambiguous. The DNA of the CDR3 is TGCGCCAGCAGCCAAGATCAGTCCGTTGGCTACACCTTC. Translated: CASSQDQSVGYTF.